The clone carrying this TCR beta chain was picked up a small number of times. What it binds is unknown. The CDR3 is 17 residues long. CDR1 and CDR2 (germline): MGHRA, YSYEKL. Trimming removed 1 base from V and 3 bases from J; junction bases left unmatched: 10. This sample stems from a study of T cells after yellow fever vaccination. Study observations and caveats: Only a minor proportion of clonotypes was detected across both CD4 and CD8 compartments. Abundant clonotypes from the bulk population could contaminate FACS-sorted repertoires. Although the secondary response was weaker, it peaked faster, at day 5 versus 15.

5'RACE template switching produced TCR cDNA carrying a universal primer site and UMIs. TCRdb independently ran MiXCR on the 5' RACE reads; one entry per CDR3 protein. In the table there are roughly 320,000 distinct CDR3 sequences, approximately 11% of which are singletons. The chain carries TRBV4-1 and TRBJ1-2; 8 bases fit TRBD1. The TCR was taken from a man between 18 and 29 years old who received the YFV17D yellow fever vaccine. The source was CD4+ T cells sorted from PBMCs, collected 45 days after the yellow fever booster vaccination. CDR3 coding DNA: TGCGCCAGCAGCCAAGGGAAGAACAGGGGGTCATACTATGGCTACACCTTC. Its translation is CASSQGKNRGSYYGYTF.